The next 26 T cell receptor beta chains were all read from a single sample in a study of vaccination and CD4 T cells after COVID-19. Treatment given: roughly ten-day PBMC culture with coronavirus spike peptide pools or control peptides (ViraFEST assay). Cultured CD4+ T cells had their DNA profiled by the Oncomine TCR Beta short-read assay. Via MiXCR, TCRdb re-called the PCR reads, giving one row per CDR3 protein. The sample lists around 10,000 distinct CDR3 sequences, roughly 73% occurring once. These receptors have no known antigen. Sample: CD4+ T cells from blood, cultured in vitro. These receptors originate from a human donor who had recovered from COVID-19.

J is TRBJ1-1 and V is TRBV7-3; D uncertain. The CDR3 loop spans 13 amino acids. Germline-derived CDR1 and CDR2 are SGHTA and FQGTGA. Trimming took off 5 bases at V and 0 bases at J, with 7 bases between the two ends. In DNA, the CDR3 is TGTGCCAGCAGCATGGGAGTGAACACTGAAGCTTTCTTT. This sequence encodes CASSMGVNTEAFF.

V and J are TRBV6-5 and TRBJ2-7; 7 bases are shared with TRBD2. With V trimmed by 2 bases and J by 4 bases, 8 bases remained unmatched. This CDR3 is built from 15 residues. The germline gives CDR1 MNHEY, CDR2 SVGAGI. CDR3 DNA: TGTGCCAGCAGTTACCCGGCTAGCGGAAGGTACGAGCAGTACTTC. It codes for CASSYPASGRYEQYF.

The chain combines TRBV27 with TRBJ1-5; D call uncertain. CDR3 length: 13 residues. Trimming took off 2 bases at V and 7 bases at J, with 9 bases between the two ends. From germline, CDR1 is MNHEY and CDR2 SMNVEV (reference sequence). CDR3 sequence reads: CASSLVGGQPQHF. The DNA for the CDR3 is TGTGCCAGCAGTTTAGTAGGAGGGCAGCCCCAGCATTTT.

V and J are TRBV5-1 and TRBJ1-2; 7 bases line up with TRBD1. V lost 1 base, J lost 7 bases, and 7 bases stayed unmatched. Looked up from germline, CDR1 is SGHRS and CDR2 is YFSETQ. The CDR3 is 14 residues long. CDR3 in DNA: TGCGCCAGCAGCTTGAGGGGGCGATCATCTGGCTACACCTTC. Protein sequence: CASSLRGRSSGYTF.

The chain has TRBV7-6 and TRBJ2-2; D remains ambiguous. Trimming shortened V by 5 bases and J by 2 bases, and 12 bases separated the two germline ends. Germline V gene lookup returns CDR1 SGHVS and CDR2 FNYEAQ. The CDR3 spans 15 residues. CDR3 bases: TGTGCCAGCAGCCCCATTCAAACTAACACCGGGGAGCTGTTTTTT. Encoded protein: CASSPIQTNTGELFF.

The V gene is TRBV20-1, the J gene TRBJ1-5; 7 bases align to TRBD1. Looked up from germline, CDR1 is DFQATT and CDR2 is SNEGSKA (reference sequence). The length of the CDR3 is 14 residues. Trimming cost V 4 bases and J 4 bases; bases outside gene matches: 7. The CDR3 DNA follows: TGCAGTGCTACACAGACAGGGAGTAATCAGCCCCAGCATTTT. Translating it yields CSATQTGSNQPQHF.

CDR3 sequence reads: CASRASSYGYTF. The CDR3 DNA reads TGTGCCAGCAGGGCCAGTAGTTATGGCTACACCTTC. This sequence joins TRBV28 and TRBJ1-2; D call uncertain. Trimming left V 6 bases short and J 5 bases short, with 10 bases between. CDR1 is MDHEN, CDR2 SYDVKM, per germline. CDR3 length: 12 amino acids.

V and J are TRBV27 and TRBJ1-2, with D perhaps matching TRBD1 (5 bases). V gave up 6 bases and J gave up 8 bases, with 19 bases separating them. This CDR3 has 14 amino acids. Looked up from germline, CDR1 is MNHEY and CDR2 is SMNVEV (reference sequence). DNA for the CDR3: TGTGCCAGCAGCCCACAGGCCCCGATAGGGGGCTACACCTTC. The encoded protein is CASSPQAPIGGYTF.

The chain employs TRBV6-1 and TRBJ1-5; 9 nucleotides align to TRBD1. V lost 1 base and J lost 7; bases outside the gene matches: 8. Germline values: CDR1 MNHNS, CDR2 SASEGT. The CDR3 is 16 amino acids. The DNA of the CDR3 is TGTGCCAGCAGTGAAGGCAGGGGGACAGGGAGGCAGCCCCAGCATTTT. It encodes CASSEGRGTGRQPQHF.

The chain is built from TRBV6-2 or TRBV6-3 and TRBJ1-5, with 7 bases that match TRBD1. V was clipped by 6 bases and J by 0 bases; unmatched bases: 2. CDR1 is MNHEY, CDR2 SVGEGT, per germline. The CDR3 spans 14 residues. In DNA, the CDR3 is TGTGCCAGCAGCCACAGGGGTAGCAATCAGCCCCAGCATTTT. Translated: CASSHRGSNQPQHF.

CDR3 loop: CATSDYRAYGYTF. The CDR3 DNA reads as TGTGCCACCAGTGATTACAGAGCGTATGGCTACACCTTC. The rearrangement links TRBV24-1 to TRBJ1-2; D unresolved. CDR1 is KGHDR, CDR2 SFDVKD, per germline. There are 13 residues in the CDR3. Trimming stripped 2 bases from V and 5 bases from J, with 8 bases between.

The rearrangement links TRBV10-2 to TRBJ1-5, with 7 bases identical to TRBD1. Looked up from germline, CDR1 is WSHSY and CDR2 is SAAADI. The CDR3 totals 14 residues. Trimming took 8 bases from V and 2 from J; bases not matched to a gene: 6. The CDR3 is CASRRGQGNQPQHF. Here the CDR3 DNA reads TGCGCCAGCCGAAGGGGGCAGGGCAATCAGCCCCAGCATTTT.

CDR3 region: CASSPPLGGGTDTQYF. As DNA, the CDR3 is TGCGCCAGCAGCCCCCCCCTGGGAGGGGGTACAGATACGCAGTATTTT. The chain is built from TRBV5-1 and TRBJ2-3, with TRBD2 as a possible D gene (7 bases). V was pared by 4 bases and J by 3 bases, with 18 bases between. Germline V gene sequence: CDR1 SGHRS, CDR2 YFSETQ. The CDR3 extends over 16 amino acids.

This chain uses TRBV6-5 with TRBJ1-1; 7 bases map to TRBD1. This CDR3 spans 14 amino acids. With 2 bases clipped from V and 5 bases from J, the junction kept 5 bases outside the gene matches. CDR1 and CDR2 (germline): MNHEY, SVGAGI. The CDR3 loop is CASSYNRGLTEAFF. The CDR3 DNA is TGTGCCAGCAGTTACAACAGGGGATTGACTGAAGCTTTCTTT.

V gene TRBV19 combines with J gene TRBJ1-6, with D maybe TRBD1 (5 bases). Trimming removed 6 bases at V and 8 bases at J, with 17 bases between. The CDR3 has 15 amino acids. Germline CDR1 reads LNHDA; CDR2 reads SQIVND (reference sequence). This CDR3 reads CASSPVWGFDSPLHF. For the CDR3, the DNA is TGTGCCAGTAGCCCCGTTTGGGGGTTTGATTCACCCCTCCACTTT.

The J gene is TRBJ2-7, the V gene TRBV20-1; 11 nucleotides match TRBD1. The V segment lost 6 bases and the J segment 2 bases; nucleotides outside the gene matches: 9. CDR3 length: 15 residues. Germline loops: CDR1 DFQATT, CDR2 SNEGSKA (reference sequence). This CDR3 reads CSAPKSGQGAYEQYF. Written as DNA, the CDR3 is TGCAGTGCCCCGAAATCGGGACAGGGGGCCTACGAGCAGTACTTC.

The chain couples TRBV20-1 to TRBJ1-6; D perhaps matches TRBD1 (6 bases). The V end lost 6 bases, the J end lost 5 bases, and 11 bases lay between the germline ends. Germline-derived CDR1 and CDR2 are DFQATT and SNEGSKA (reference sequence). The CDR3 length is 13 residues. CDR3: CSAPRTDNSPLHF. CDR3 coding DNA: TGCAGTGCGCCCCGGACAGATAATTCACCCCTCCACTTT.

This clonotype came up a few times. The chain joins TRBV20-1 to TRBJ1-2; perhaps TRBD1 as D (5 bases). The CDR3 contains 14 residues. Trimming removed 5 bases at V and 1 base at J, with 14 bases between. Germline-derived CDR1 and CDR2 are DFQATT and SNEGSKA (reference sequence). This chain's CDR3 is CSAGTTIYNYGYTF. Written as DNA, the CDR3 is TGCAGTGCTGGGACGACTATTTATAACTATGGCTACACCTTC.

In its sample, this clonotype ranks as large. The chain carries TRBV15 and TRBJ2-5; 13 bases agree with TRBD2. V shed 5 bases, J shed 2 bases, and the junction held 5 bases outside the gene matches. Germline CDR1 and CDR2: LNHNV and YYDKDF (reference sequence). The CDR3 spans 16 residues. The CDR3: CATSSGLAGPQETQYF. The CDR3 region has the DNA TGTGCCACCAGCTCGGGACTAGCGGGACCTCAAGAGACCCAGTACTTC. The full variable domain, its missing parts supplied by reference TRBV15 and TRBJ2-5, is DAMVIQNPRYQVTQFGKPVTLSCSQTLNHNVMYWYQQKSSQAPKLLFHYYDKDFNNEADTPDNFQSRRPNTSFCFLDIRSPGLGDTAMYLCATSSGLAGPQETQYFGPGTRLLVL.

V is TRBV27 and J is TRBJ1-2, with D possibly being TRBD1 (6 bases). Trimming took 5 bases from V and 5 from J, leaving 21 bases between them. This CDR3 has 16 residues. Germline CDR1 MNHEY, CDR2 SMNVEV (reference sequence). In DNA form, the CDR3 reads TGTGCCAGCAGTAAACAACCGGGACATTCTGGATATGGCTACACCTTC. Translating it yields CASSKQPGHSGYGYTF.

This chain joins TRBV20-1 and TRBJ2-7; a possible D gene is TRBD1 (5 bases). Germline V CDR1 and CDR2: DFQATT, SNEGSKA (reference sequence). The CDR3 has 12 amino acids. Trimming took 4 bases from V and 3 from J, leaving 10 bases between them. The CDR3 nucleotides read TGCAGTGCTAAGGGGTGGGGCTACGAGCAGTACTTC. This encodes CSAKGWGYEQYF.

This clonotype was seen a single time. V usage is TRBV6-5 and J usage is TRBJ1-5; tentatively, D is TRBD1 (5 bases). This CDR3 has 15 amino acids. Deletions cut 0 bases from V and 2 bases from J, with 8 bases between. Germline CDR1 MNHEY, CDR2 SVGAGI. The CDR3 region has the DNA TGTGCCAGCAGTTACTCAAGAGGGGGCAATCAGCCCCAGCATTTT. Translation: CASSYSRGGNQPQHF.

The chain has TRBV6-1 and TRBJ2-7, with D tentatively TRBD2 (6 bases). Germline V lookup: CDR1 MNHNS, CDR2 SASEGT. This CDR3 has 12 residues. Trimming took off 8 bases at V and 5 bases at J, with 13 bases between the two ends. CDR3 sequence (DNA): TGTGCCAGCGGGGGGTATCCTGACGAGCAGTACTTC. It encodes CASGGYPDEQYF.

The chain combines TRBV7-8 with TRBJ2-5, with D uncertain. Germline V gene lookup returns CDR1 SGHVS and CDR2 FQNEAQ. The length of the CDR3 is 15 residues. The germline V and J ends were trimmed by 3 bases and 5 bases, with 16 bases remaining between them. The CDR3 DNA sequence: TGTGCCAGCAGCTTCACCCGGGCCACCCGGGAGACCCAGTACTTC. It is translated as CASSFTRATRETQYF.

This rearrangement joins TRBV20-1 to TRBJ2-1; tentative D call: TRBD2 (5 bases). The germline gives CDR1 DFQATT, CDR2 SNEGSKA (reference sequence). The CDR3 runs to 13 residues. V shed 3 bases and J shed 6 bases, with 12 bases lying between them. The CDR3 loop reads CSARVGVLNEQFF. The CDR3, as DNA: TGCAGTGCTAGGGTGGGAGTCCTCAATGAGCAGTTCTTC.

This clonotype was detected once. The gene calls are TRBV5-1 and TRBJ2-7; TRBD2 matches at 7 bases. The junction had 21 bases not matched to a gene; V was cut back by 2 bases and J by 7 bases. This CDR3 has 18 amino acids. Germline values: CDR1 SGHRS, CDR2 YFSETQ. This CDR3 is CASSFNPTAGIYGGEQYF. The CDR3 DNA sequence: TGCGCCAGCAGCTTCAACCCCACCGCAGGGATCTACGGGGGGGAGCAGTACTTC.